This passage covers 28 T cell receptor beta chains from one sample sequenced in a study of blood T cell repertoires in COVID-19. TCRdb's table, derived via immunoSEQ multiplex PCR, lists solely in-frame clones and lacks some. The data show almost 350,000 clones, with roughly 89% seen just once and 3.9% held by the top ten. Source material: peripheral blood. Every receptor here comes from a woman aged 60-75 years with COVID-19, enrolled during active disease.

Worth noting for this clone: Additional DNA sequences in this sample encode the identical CDR3. V usage is TRBV12-3 or TRBV12-4 and J usage is TRBJ1-1, with unresolved D. This CDR3 has 13 residues. Trimming shortened V by 2 bases and J by 2 bases, and 6 bases separated the two germline ends. The CDR3 loop reads CASSLTANTEAFF. Here the CDR3 DNA reads TGTGCCAGCAGTTTAACAGCTAACACTGAAGCTTTCTTT.

J is TRBJ2-1 and V is TRBV5-4; D may be TRBD2 (6 bases). CDR3 size: 12 residues. Germline V CDR1 and CDR2: SGHNT, YYREEE (reference sequence). Trimming took 4 bases from V and 10 from J, leaving 12 bases between them. This CDR3 is CASSPGEGEQFF. DNA for the CDR3: TGTGCCAGCAGCCCGGGGGAAGGAGAGCAGTTCTTC. Based on the CDR3 plus reference TRBV5-4 and TRBJ2-1, the full variable domain is ETGVTQSPTHLIKTRGQQVTLRCSSQSGHNTVSWYQQALGQGPQFIFQYYREEENGRGNFPPRFSGLQFPNYSSELNVNALELDDSALYLCASSPGEGEQFFGPGTRLTVL.

V is TRBV3-1 (or the pseudogene TRBV3-2) and J is TRBJ2-7; D remains ambiguous. In germline, CDR1 is LGHDT, CDR2 YNNKEL (reference sequence). There are 12 residues in the CDR3. V was pared by 0 bases and J by 6 bases, with 6 bases between. The CDR3 sequence: CASSQERFEQYF. The CDR3 DNA follows: TGTGCCAGCAGCCAAGAGCGCTTCGAGCAGTACTTC.

The chain recombines TRBV12-3 or TRBV12-4 with TRBJ1-1, with D unresolved. Between the trimmed V and J ends, which lost 2 bases and 2 bases, there was a span of 6 bases. The CDR3 loop spans 13 amino acids. As DNA, the CDR3 is TGTGCCAGCAGTTTACTCCCTAACACTGAAGCTTTCTTT. It is translated as CASSLLPNTEAFF.

The J gene is TRBJ2-3, the V gene TRBV6-5; a weak D match, TRBD2 (5 bases). The CDR3 totals 16 residues. The V end was cut by 4 bases, the J end by 2 bases, with 16 bases between. The germline CDR1 and CDR2 sequences are MNHEY and SVGAGI. The CDR3 spells CASSSRRLGNTDTQYF. In DNA form, the CDR3 reads TGTGCCAGCAGTTCCAGGAGGCTGGGGAACACAGATACGCAGTATTTT.

The chain couples TRBV7-2 to TRBJ1-3; TRBD1 might be the D (6 bases). Germline loops: CDR1 SGHTA, CDR2 FQGNSA. Trimming removed 2 bases at V and 2 bases at J, with 13 bases between. The CDR3 runs 16 residues. CDR3 nucleotide sequence: TGTGCCAGCAGCTTAAACAGGGTCTTGACTGGAAACACCATATATTTT. Its translation is CASSLNRVLTGNTIYF. The variable domain in full, completed from reference TRBV7-2 and TRBJ1-3, reads GAGVSQSPSNKVTEKGKDVELRCDPISGHTALYWYRQSLGQGLEFLIYFQGNSAPDKSGLPSDRFSAERTGGSVSTLTIQRTQQEDSAVYLCASSLNRVLTGNTIYFGEGSWLTVV.

The V and J genes are TRBV5-1 and TRBJ1-4; possible D gene TRBD1, 5 bases. The CDR3 sequence is 16 residues long. Germline V gives CDR1 SGHRS, CDR2 YFSETQ. Trimming removed 0 bases at V and 5 bases at J, with 14 bases between. In nucleotides, the CDR3 is TGCGCCAGCAGCTTGGCAGTGGGACTGACGAATGAAAAACTGTTTTTT. Translated: CASSLAVGLTNEKLFF.

This chain connects TRBV6-4 to TRBJ2-2, with D perhaps matching TRBD1 (5 bases). The CDR3 spans 13 residues. V was shortened by 6 bases and J by 7 bases, with 12 bases between the two germline ends. Germline values: CDR1 MRHNA, CDR2 SNTAGT. The CDR3 spells CASSRETGGELFF. The CDR3 DNA reads as TGTGCCAGCAGCAGGGAAACGGGCGGGGAGCTGTTTTTT.

The chain has TRBV6-6 and TRBJ1-5; D might be TRBD1 (6 bases). V lost 5 bases, J lost 0 bases, and 17 bases lay in between. The CDR3 consists of 17 residues. Germline V gene data show CDR1 as MNHNY and CDR2 as SVGAGI (reference sequence). The CDR3 DNA reads as TGTGCCAGCAGTCGCAGGGGTTTCCAGGATAGCAATCAGCCCCAGCATTTT. Residues: CASSRRGFQDSNQPQHF.

This clone was found a few times. The rearrangement joins TRBV30 to TRBJ1-2; no definite D call. Trimming pared 2 bases from V and 4 bases from J, leaving 8 bases between. The V gene's germline CDR1 is GTSNPN and CDR2 SVGIG (reference sequence). The CDR3 runs to 12 residues. CDR3 sequence (DNA): TGTGCCTGGAGTAGAGGTCCCTATGGCTACACCTTC. Amino acids: CAWSRGPYGYTF.

The V and J genes are TRBV12-5 and TRBJ2-6; D not certain. Germline-derived CDR1 and CDR2 are LGHNT and FRNRAP. V was pared by 3 bases and J by 1 base, with 7 bases between. The CDR3 sequence is 15 residues long. The CDR3: CASGFEVSGANVLTF. The CDR3 DNA follows: TGTGCTAGTGGTTTTGAGGTGTCTGGGGCCAACGTCCTGACTTTC. Full variable domain (missing parts from reference TRBV12-5 and TRBJ2-6): DARVTQTPRHKVTEMGQEVTMRCQPILGHNTVFWYRQTMMQGLELLAYFRNRAPLDDSGMPKDRFSAEMPDATLATLKIQPSEPRDSAVYFCASGFEVSGANVLTFGAGSRLTVL.

This chain uses TRBV15 with TRBJ1-4; D is uncertain. The length of the CDR3 is 15 residues. V gave up 1 base and J gave up 7 bases, with 13 bases separating them. Germline assignment: CDR1 LNHNV and CDR2 YYDKDF (reference sequence). The CDR3 DNA follows: TGTGCCACCAGCAGAGCTGCGGGTTGGGGTGAAAAACTGTTTTTT. This gives the protein CATSRAAGWGEKLFF.

The rearrangement joins TRBV19 to TRBJ2-1; 10 bases are a match to TRBD2. The trim removed 5 bases at V and 7 bases at J, leaving 5 bases unmatched. The CDR3 is made up of 14 amino acids. The germline V gene has CDR1 LNHDA and CDR2 SQIVND (reference sequence). This chain's CDR3 is CASSGPTSGNEQFF. The CDR3 nucleotides read TGTGCCAGTAGTGGACCGACTAGCGGGAATGAGCAGTTCTTC.

The chain uses TRBV2 and TRBJ2-3; the match to TRBD2 covers 8 bases. There are 15 residues in the CDR3. Germline loops: CDR1 SNHLY, CDR2 FYNNEI. V gave up 6 bases and J gave up 4 bases; unmatched junction bases: 9. CDR3 DNA: TGTGCCAGCAGGAAGAGCGGGGGTGGGGCAGATACGCAGTATTTT. It is translated as CASRKSGGGADTQYF.

The rearrangement links TRBV18 to TRBJ2-7; 8 nucleotides match TRBD1. Germline V gene sequence: CDR1 KGHSH, CDR2 LQKENI. The trim removed 1 base at V and 5 bases at J, leaving 4 bases unmatched. The CDR3 length is 14 residues. The CDR3 here is CASSPLRGLNEQYF. CDR3 nucleotides: TGTGCCAGCTCACCACTCAGGGGGCTGAACGAGCAGTACTTC. The complete variable domain, with remaining parts taken from reference TRBV18 and TRBJ2-7, reads NAGVMQNPRHLVRRRGQEARLRCSPMKGHSHVYWYRQLPEEGLKFMVYLQKENIIDESGMPKERFSAEFPKEGPSILRIQQVVRGDSAAYFCASSPLRGLNEQYFGPGTRLTVT.

The V call is TRBV6-1, the J call TRBJ2-3; 7 bases match TRBD1. V lost 1 base to trimming and J lost 7 bases; unmatched junction nucleotides: 5. Germline V gene lookup returns CDR1 MNHNS and CDR2 SASEGT. CDR3 length equals 14 residues. In nucleotides, the CDR3 is TGTGCCAGCAGTGAAGTCCGGGACAGAAATACGCAGTATTTT. This gives the protein CASSEVRDRNTQYF.

This rearrangement joins TRBV14 to TRBJ2-6; D not resolved. From germline, CDR1 is SGHDN and CDR2 FVKESK. Trimming pared 3 bases from V and 0 bases from J, leaving 3 bases between. The CDR3 totals 14 residues. The CDR3 reads CASSQSSGANVLTF. The CDR3 DNA reads as TGTGCCAGCAGCCAGAGCTCTGGGGCCAACGTCCTGACTTTC.

This clone has a single count. The V call is TRBV6-5, the J call TRBJ2-3; 7 bases are shared with TRBD1. The CDR3 totals 13 residues. V trimming: 7 bases; J trimming: 2 bases; junction bases outside the gene matches: 3. The germline V gene encodes CDR1 MNHEY and CDR2 SVGAGI. CDR3 region: CASNRGVTDTQYF. In nucleotides, the CDR3 is TGTGCCAGCAACAGGGGAGTCACAGATACGCAGTATTTT.

J is TRBJ2-7 and V is TRBV11-1, with TRBD2 identical over 7 bases. V was pared by 1 base and J by 2 bases, with 2 bases of the junction left unmatched. The CDR3 runs to 14 residues. The germline V gene encodes CDR1 SGHAT and CDR2 FQDESV (reference sequence). CDR3 amino acids: CASSLGLAPYEQYF. The CDR3 DNA follows: TGTGCCAGCAGCTTAGGACTAGCACCCTACGAGCAGTACTTC.

Worth noting for this clone: Other DNA sequences from this sample encode an identical CDR3 as well. The chain combines TRBV7-3 with TRBJ2-5, with D possibly matching TRBD2 (5 bases). CDR3 size: 13 residues. The germline V gene encodes CDR1 SGHTA and CDR2 FQGTGA. V lost 5 bases to trimming and J lost 2 bases, with 9 bases between them. CDR3 sequence reads: CASSPGGQETQYF. The CDR3 nucleotides are TGTGCCAGCAGCCCCGGCGGGCAAGAGACCCAGTACTTC.

The rearrangement joins TRBV3-1 (or the pseudogene TRBV3-2) to TRBJ1-1; 9 bases map to TRBD1. In germline, CDR1 is LGHDT, CDR2 YNNKEL (reference sequence). J lost 4 bases, V lost 5 bases, and 5 bases had no gene match. The CDR3 length is 14 residues. The CDR3 loop reads CASSIQGAVTEAFF. The DNA for the CDR3 is TGTGCCAGCAGCATACAGGGGGCTGTCACTGAAGCTTTCTTT.

This chain links TRBV4-1 with TRBJ2-1, with 7 bases matching TRBD1. CDR1 is MGHRA and CDR2 is YSYEKL in the germline V gene. The CDR3 is 16 residues long. V gave up 1 base and J gave up 8 bases; unmatched junction bases: 11. CDR3 nucleotide sequence: TGCGCCAGCAGCCAAGCAGGGGGATACCGTACACATGAGCAGTTCTTC. This translates into CASSQAGGYRTHEQFF.

This clone came up a few times. J is TRBJ2-7 and V is TRBV6-6; tentative D call: TRBD2 (5 bases). CDR1 is MNHNY and CDR2 is SVGAGI in the germline V gene (reference sequence). V dropped 4 bases and J dropped 5 bases, with 12 bases sitting between them. CDR3 size: 13 residues. This CDR3 reads CASSFARGDEQYF. DNA of the CDR3: TGTGCCAGCAGTTTTGCCCGGGGAGACGAGCAGTACTTC.

This rearrangement joins TRBV27 to TRBJ2-1, with 12 bases that match TRBD1. The CDR3 is 15 amino acids. The germline V gene encodes CDR1 MNHEY and CDR2 SMNVEV (reference sequence). Trimming cost V 1 base and J 9 bases; bases outside gene matches: 4. CDR3 sequence (DNA): TGTGCCAGCAGTTTATTGGGACAGGGGGCGCCTGAGCAGTTCTTC. Protein: CASSLLGQGAPEQFF.

The rearrangement links TRBV3-1 (or the pseudogene TRBV3-2) to TRBJ1-3, with D perhaps matching TRBD1 (6 bases). The germline V gene encodes CDR1 LGHDT and CDR2 YNNKEL (reference sequence). The CDR3 spans 16 residues. V was pared by 4 bases and J by 0 bases, with 13 bases between. The CDR3: CASSPWTVSSGNTIYF. The CDR3 coding sequence is TGTGCCAGCAGCCCCTGGACAGTGAGCTCTGGAAACACCATATATTTT.

The chain carries TRBV5-1 and TRBJ2-4; D uncertain. V was clipped by 4 bases and J by 6 bases, with 17 bases between them. CDR1 and CDR2 (germline): SGHRS, YFSETQ. The CDR3 consists of 15 residues. CDR3 in amino acids: CASSPASDARNIQYF. The CDR3 region has the DNA TGCGCCAGCAGCCCGGCGTCCGACGCTAGAAACATTCAGTACTTC.

The J gene is TRBJ1-1, the V gene TRBV12-3 or TRBV12-4, with a possible D match to TRBD1 (6 bases). The CDR3 runs to 11 residues. Trimming pared 3 bases from V and 7 bases from J, leaving 6 bases between. DNA for the CDR3: TGTGCCAGCAGTTTCAGGGGTGAAGCTTTCTTT. This codes for CASSFRGEAFF.

The V call is TRBV4-1, the J call TRBJ2-3; 8 bases fit TRBD2. Germline V gives CDR1 MGHRA, CDR2 YSYEKL. There are 14 residues in the CDR3. Trimming at V came to 3 bases and at J to 6 bases, leaving 5 bases not matched to a gene. The CDR3 nucleotides read TGCGCCAGCAGCCATCCGGGACTAGGGGATACGCAGTATTTT. It yields the protein CASSHPGLGDTQYF.